In this sample, the clone carrying this T cell receptor beta chain turned up many times. Antigen specificity is unknown. The sample is drawn from a study of human T cells and chemical hapten exposure. The study extracted total RNA from unfractionated whole blood. Points from the study as a whole: High-frequency TCRs, those above 1 in 1000, stayed the same after DPC sensitization.

Unique molecular identifiers were linked by the library to individual cDNA molecules. TCRdb processed the reads anew with MiXCR; each CDR3 protein has one entry. The sample has about 120,000 distinct CDR3 sequences; around 8.5% are singletons. Per germline, CDR1 DFQATT and CDR2 SNEGSKA (reference sequence). This CDR3 spans 14 amino acids. With V trimmed by 4 bases and J by 8 bases, 6 bases remained unmatched. The TCR comes from a human donor in good health. Some clones in this sample may be carry-over from other donors' samples. This sequence joins TRBV20-1 and TRBJ1-6; TRBD1 agrees at 9 bases. The sequencing input was whole blood. In DNA form, the CDR3 reads TGCAGTGCTACACAAGACAGGGGGGATTCACCCCTCCACTTT. Its protein is CSATQDRGDSPLHF.